This T cell receptor beta chain stems from a study of blood T cell repertoires in COVID-19. V was pared by 3 bases and J by 1 base, with 5 bases of the junction left unmatched. This CDR3 has 15 amino acids. CDR1 and CDR2 (germline): LGHDT, YNNKEL (reference sequence). Profiling relied on immunoSEQ multiplex PCR, and the TCRdb table lists in-frame clones only, not all of them. Among more than 250,000 clones listed, roughly 89% were seen once. The clonotype comes from a woman between 40 and 55 years old who had recovered from COVID-19. The sample comprised PBMCs or T cells enriched from blood (not recorded which). The chain employs TRBV3-1 (or the pseudogene TRBV3-2) and TRBJ2-7; 8 bases are shared with TRBD2. The CDR3 nucleotides read TGTGCCAGCAGCCAGGTCTCGGGGGGGTCCTACGAGCAGTACTTC. Translation: CASSQVSGGSYEQYF.